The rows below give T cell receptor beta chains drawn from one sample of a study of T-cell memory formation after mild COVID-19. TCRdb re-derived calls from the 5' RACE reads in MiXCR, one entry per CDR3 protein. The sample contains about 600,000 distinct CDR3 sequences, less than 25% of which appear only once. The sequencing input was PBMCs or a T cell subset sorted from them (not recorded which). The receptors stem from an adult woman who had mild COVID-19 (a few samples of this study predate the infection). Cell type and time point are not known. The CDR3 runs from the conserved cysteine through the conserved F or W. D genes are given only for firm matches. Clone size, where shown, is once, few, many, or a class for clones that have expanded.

DNA: TGTGCCAGCAGCCGCGGACGGTTCTATGGCTACACCTTC
CDR3: CASSRGRFYGYTF
J: TRBJ1-2
D: NA
V: TRBV3-1
size: NA

DNA: TGTGCCAGCAGCTTAGCGCTAGCGGGAGCGGGAGAGCAGTACTTC
CDR3: CASSLALAGAGEQYF
J: TRBJ2-7
D: TRBD2
V: TRBV7-9
size: NA

DNA: TGCAGTGCTAGACTGGCTTCTACAGATACGCAGTATTTT
CDR3: CSARLASTDTQYF
J: TRBJ2-3
D: NA
V: TRBV20-1
size: NA

DNA: TGTGCCACCAGTGACCCCGGGACTAGCGTCTACAATGAGCAGTTCTTC
CDR3: CATSDPGTSVYNEQFF
J: TRBJ2-1
D: TRBD2
V: TRBV24-1
size: many

DNA: TGCGCCAGCAGCTTGGCCGGCAGGGGGACAGATACGCAGTATTTT
CDR3: CASSLAGRGTDTQYF
J: TRBJ2-3
D: TRBD1
V: TRBV5-1
size: NA

DNA: TGTGCCAGCGGGGGGATAAACACCGGGGAGCTGTTTTTT
CDR3: CASGGINTGELFF
J: TRBJ2-2
D: NA
V: TRBV12-3/TRBV12-4
size: few

DNA: TGCAGTGCCCCCGCCGCGGGAGGTTCCACAGATACGCAGTATTTT
CDR3: CSAPAAGGSTDTQYF
J: TRBJ2-3
D: TRBD2
V: TRBV20-1
size: NA

DNA: TGTGCCAGCAAAGCCGGACAGGGAAATTATGGCTACACCTTC
CDR3: CASKAGQGNYGYTF
J: TRBJ1-2
D: TRBD1
V: TRBV2
size: NA

DNA: TGTGCCAGCAGCTTCGTGTCTAGCGGGGGGCATGAGCAGTTCTTC
CDR3: CASSFVSSGGHEQFF
J: TRBJ2-1
D: TRBD2
V: TRBV7-8
size: once

DNA: TGCGCCAGCAGCTTTACGTCGGGGGGATCGAACACTGAAGCTTTCTTT
CDR3: CASSFTSGGSNTEAFF
J: TRBJ1-1
D: NA
V: TRBV5-1
size: few

DNA: TGCAGTGCTAGTTTTTCCCAGGGGTCCCTTAATTCACCCCTCCACTTT
CDR3: CSASFSQGSLNSPLHF
J: TRBJ1-6
D: NA
V: TRBV20-1
size: many

DNA: TGCAGCGTTGAAGGGGCAGGGTGGGGCTTGAAGGTCTTC
CDR3: CSVEGAGWGLKVF
J: TRBJ2-1
D: NA
V: TRBV29-1
size: NA

DNA: TGTGCCAGCAGCCCGCCCGGGGTACTAACTGGAAACACCATATATTTT
CDR3: CASSPPGVLTGNTIYF
J: TRBJ1-3
D: NA
V: TRBV7-9
size: few